This entry concerns a single T cell receptor (beta chain). This clonotype was observed at least ten times. What antigen it recognizes has not been identified. No quality values exist for individual bases; no much larger clone is one base distant. The library was produced with RACE. For sequencing, a NextSeq 500 was employed. During library preparation, unique molecular identifiers were attached to individual cDNA molecules so that TCRs could be counted in a quantitative, reproducible way. Both TCR alpha and TCR beta chains were sequenced from each blood RNA sample. As for the authors' bioinformatics: Samples had a median of roughly 87,000 TCRs, with a range from roughly 23,224 to 700,000. The Decombinator software suite was used to annotate V, J and CDR3 in the TCR reads. Every sample was subsampled to the same number of TCRs (28,000) for the PS versus PT1 abundance plots. Expanded TCRs were defined as absent before sensitization and observed at least eight times at the 2-week time point. In-frame beta chains were kept once TCRdb had trimmed the public reads at Q25 with fastp and called clones with MiXCR. Entries are consolidated by CDR3 protein sequence, retaining the most common genes and DNA. In this record, the V and J calls reflect TCRdb's handling and not the investigators' own analysis. This sample holds a few hundred thousand distinct CDR3 sequences; around 5% were observed only once. The ten top clones hold roughly 2.4% of the sample.

The data were obtained in a study of human T cells and chemical hapten exposure (dated by TCRdb to the early 2020s). For the wider study: For sensitization, 2% DPC in acetone was applied to a roughly 2 cm by roughly 2 cm area of upper inner arm skin. Throughout the roughly 25-week study period, patients were also given weekly therapeutic DPC doses on the scalp. In alopecia patients, the study followed how the peripheral blood TCR repertoire changed in vivo over primary and secondary sensitization to diphenylcyclopropenone (DPC), a hapten. Patient blood was sampled pre-sensitization (week 0) and at 2, 6 and about 24 weeks after DPC sensitization. The mostly female patient cohort included alopecia areata with under or over 50% scalp involvement, alopecia totalis and alopecia universalis. Libraries were pooled for sequencing, and variation in per-sample TCR yields was attributed mainly to small differences in library volumes within the pool. Patch testing was done on the upper back using Finn chambers containing 0.01% DPC, and results were scored after 6 days according to International Contact Dermatitis Research Group standards. For TCR sequencing, blood came from 25 to 35 alopecia patients at anywhere from one to four time points (pre-sensitization, 2, 6 and 24 weeks).

This specimen's time point label, interpreted: patch test 1, 2 weeks after DPC sensitization. This sample's treatment or condition label indicates: therapeutic diphenylcyclopropenone sensitization with weekly scalp DPC. Blood at each patch-test visit was drawn before the patch test was applied. Eligible patients were aged 18 to 70, diagnosed with alopecia, deemed suitable for DPC therapy, and excluded if pregnant. Total RNA was isolated from unfractionated whole blood collected in Tempus Blood RNA tubes. CDR1 and CDR2 are drawn from the germline V gene (reference sequence): GTSNPN, SVGIG. The germline ends are 10 bases apart after V is trimmed by 3 bases and J by 5 bases. The CDR3 has 12 amino acids, counting the end cysteine and phenylalanine. The read is trimmed to its CDR3 DNA, 36 bases read in frame from base 1. Results and caveats for the whole study, not just this receptor: After repeated subsampling, changes were observed in the strength of the expansion versus patch-test correlation and in the threshold at which the correlation became significant. Compared with pre-sensitization or healthy control sets, expanded TCRs formed significantly more large CDR3 similarity clusters, which is consistent with antigen-driven responses. No change with DPC sensitization was found in the number of TCRs above 1 in 1000 frequency, and no evidence of global repertoire structure alterations was found. A positive correlation was found between the number of PT1 expanded TCRs and patch test score, with significance reached at thresholds 8, 16 and 32 but not 4. All patients had alopecia, a presumed autoimmune disease, so their immune response might differ from that of healthy individuals.

The origin of this receptor is a woman aged 45 to 65 with alopecia areata. Some clones in this sample may be carry-over from other donors' samples. The V and J segments used are TRBV30 and TRBJ1-1; D gene: possibly TRBD1, on 6 matching bases. Specimen: whole blood, collected in connection with sensitization to the hapten diphenylcyclopropenone (DPC). CDR3 protein: CAWSGGRTEAFF. The DNA sequence is as follows: TGTGCCTGGAGCGGGGGCCGGACTGAAGCTTTCTTT.